The next 9 T cell receptor beta chains were all read from a single sample in a study of cytomegalovirus exposure and HLA in healthy donors. Both 60 Vbeta primers and 13 Jbeta primers went into the PCR. Libraries were prepared by immunoSEQ multiplex PCR; TCRdb keeps only in-frame clonotypes and omits some of them. Among some 120,000 clones listed, around three quarters were seen once. Sequencing input: PBMCs. Receptor source: a man aged 40-55 years in good health and CMV-seronegative.

The chain employs TRBV28 and TRBJ2-3; tentatively, D is TRBD2 (6 bases). CDR3 size: 16 residues. The germline V gene has CDR1 MDHEN and CDR2 SYDVKM. Trimming took 6 bases from V and 4 from J, leaving 20 bases between them. In DNA, the CDR3 is TGTGCCAGCAGCCTAACGGGCGGGGTCGGCGCAGATACGCAGTATTTT. Amino acids: CASSLTGGVGADTQYF.

The rearrangement links TRBV27 to TRBJ2-1; TRBD1 aligns across 10 bases. Germline assignment: CDR1 MNHEY and CDR2 SMNVEV (reference sequence). The CDR3 runs 14 residues. Trimming at V came to 10 bases and at J to 7 bases, leaving 10 bases not matched to a gene. This CDR3 is CATPRDRGGNEQFF. CDR3 sequence (DNA): TGTGCCACGCCCCGGGACAGGGGAGGGAATGAGCAGTTCTTC.

The V gene is TRBV5-1, the J gene TRBJ1-4; 9 bases agree with TRBD1. Germline-derived CDR1 and CDR2 are SGHRS and YFSETQ. CDR3 size: 14 residues. V shed 5 bases, J shed 6 bases, and the junction held 5 bases outside the gene matches. CDR3 amino acids: CASSSGTGHEKLFF. The CDR3 nucleotides read TGCGCCAGCAGTTCTGGGACAGGGCATGAAAAACTGTTTTTT.

The chain is built from TRBV5-6 and TRBJ1-2, with D tentatively TRBD1 (6 bases). V was clipped by 0 bases and J by 4 bases, with 13 bases between them. Germline V gene sequence: CDR1 SGHDT, CDR2 YYEEEE. This CDR3 comprises 15 residues. CDR3 sequence (DNA): TGTGCCAGCAGCTTGGGGGACAAATCTTCCTATGGCTACACCTTC. It specifies CASSLGDKSSYGYTF. Drawing the rest from reference TRBV5-6 and TRBJ1-2, the complete variable domain is DAGVTQSPTHLIKTRGQQVTLRCSPKSGHDTVSWYQQALGQGPQFIFQYYEEEERQRGNFPDRFSGHQFPNYSSELNVNALLLGDSALYLCASSLGDKSSYGYTFGSGTRLTVV.

The CDR3 DNA follows: TGCGCCAGCAGCTTGTTGGGGGCGCGGATGAACACTGAAGCTTTCTTT. Encoded protein: CASSLLGARMNTEAFF. This chain connects TRBV5-1 to TRBJ1-1; perhaps TRBD1 as D (6 bases). The germline V gene has CDR1 SGHRS and CDR2 YFSETQ. The CDR3 extends over 16 amino acids. V was trimmed by 1 base and J by 0 bases, leaving 13 bases between them. Complete variable domain (other parts from reference TRBV5-1 and TRBJ1-1): KAGVTQTPRYLIKTRGQQVTLSCSPISGHRSVSWYQQTPGQGLQFLFEYFSETQRNKGNFPGRFSGRQFSNSRSEMNVSTLELGDSALYLCASSLLGARMNTEAFFGQGTRLTVV.

The rearrangement joins TRBV28 to TRBJ1-2; 8 bases line up with TRBD1. Germline V gene lookup returns CDR1 MDHEN and CDR2 SYDVKM. The CDR3 spans 14 residues. The V gene end was trimmed by 2 bases and the J gene end by 7 bases; junction bases not matched to a gene: 6. The CDR3 DNA is TGTGCCAGCAGTTTAGGGGACAGGTTTGGTGGCTACACCTTC. Amino acids: CASSLGDRFGGYTF.

The gene calls are TRBV28 and TRBJ2-3, with D uncertain. The V and J ends lost 7 bases and 0 bases respectively, with 8 bases between them. Germline assignment: CDR1 MDHEN and CDR2 SYDVKM. The length of the CDR3 is 13 residues. CDR3 region: CASTSPSTDTQYF. The CDR3 nucleotides read TGTGCCAGCACCTCCCCTAGCACAGATACGCAGTATTTT.

The chain carries TRBV5-4 and TRBJ2-7, with TRBD2 identical over 10 bases. The CDR3 runs to 15 residues. V shed 4 bases, J shed 0 bases, and the junction held 4 bases outside the gene matches. Germline V gene lookup returns CDR1 SGHNT and CDR2 YYREEE (reference sequence). The CDR3 DNA reads TGTGCCAGCAGCATTGGACTAGCGGTCTCCTACGAGCAGTACTTC. As protein: CASSIGLAVSYEQYF.

V usage is TRBV5-4 and J usage is TRBJ2-7; possible D gene TRBD2, 6 bases. CDR1 is SGHNT, CDR2 YYREEE, per germline (reference sequence). The CDR3 sequence is 12 residues long. V shed 4 bases and J shed 5 bases, with 10 bases lying between them. In nucleotides, the CDR3 is TGTGCCAGCAGCAGTAGCGGAAACGAGCAGTACTTC. Amino acid sequence: CASSSSGNEQYF. The whole variable domain, filled in from reference TRBV5-4 and TRBJ2-7, reads ETGVTQSPTHLIKTRGQQVTLRCSSQSGHNTVSWYQQALGQGPQFIFQYYREEENGRGNFPPRFSGLQFPNYSSELNVNALELDDSALYLCASSSSGNEQYFGPGTRLTVT.